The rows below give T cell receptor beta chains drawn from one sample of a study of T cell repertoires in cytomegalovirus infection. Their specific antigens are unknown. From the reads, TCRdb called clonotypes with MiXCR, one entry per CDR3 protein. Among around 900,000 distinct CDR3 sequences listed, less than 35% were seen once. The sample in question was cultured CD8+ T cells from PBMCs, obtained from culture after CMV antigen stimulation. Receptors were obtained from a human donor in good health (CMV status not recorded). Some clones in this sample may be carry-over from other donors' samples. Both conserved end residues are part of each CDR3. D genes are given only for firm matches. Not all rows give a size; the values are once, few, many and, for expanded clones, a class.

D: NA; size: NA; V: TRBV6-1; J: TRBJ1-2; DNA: TGTGCCAGCAGTGAATTTCGGACAGTTGCTGACTATGGCTACACCTTC; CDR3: CASSEFRTVADYGYTF
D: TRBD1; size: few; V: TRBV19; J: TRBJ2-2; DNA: TGTGCCAGTAGCGACAGGGGGCGAGGTGTGACCGGGGAGCTGTTTTTT; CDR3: CASSDRGRGVTGELFF
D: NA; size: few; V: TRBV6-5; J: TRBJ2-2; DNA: TGTGCCAGCAGAAAGGAGAACACCGGGGAGCTGTTTTTT; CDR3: CASRKENTGELFF
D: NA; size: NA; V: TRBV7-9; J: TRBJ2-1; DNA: TGTGCCAGCAGCTCACAGGTCGGGGGATACAATGAGCAGTTCTTC; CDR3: CASSSQVGGYNEQFF
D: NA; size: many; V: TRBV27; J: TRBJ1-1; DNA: TGTGCCAGCAGTTCCTATGAGGGACGGCTAGCTTTCTTT; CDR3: CASSSYEGRLAFF
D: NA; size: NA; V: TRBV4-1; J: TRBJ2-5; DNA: TGCGCCAGCAGCCATCCAGGGGGGGGGCAAGAGACCCAGTACTTC; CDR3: CASSHPGGGQETQYF
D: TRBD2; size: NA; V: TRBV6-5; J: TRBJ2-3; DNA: TGTGCCAGCAGTTCGACTAGCGGGGACACAGATACGCAGTATTTT; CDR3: CASSSTSGDTDTQYF
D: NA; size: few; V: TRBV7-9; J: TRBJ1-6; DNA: TGTGCCAGCAGCCCCCCACGGCAGAGAGATAATTCACCCCTCCACTTT; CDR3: CASSPPRQRDNSPLHF
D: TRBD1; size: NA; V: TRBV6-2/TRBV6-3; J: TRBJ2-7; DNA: TGTGCCACTAGACAGGGCTACGAGCAGTACTTC; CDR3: CATRQGYEQYF
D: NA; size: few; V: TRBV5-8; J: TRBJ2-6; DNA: TGTGCCAGGGACGCAAACTCTGGGGCCAACGTCCTGACTTTC; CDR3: CARDANSGANVLTF
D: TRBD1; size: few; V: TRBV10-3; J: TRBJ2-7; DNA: TGTGCCATCAAGGGGGCAGGTTACGAGCAGTACTTC; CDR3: CAIKGAGYEQYF
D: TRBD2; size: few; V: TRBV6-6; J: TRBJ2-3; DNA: TGTGCCAGCAGTTACCCAACTAGCGGGGGGGCCGGTTCCACAGATACGCAGTATTTT; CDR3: CASSYPTSGGAGSTDTQYF
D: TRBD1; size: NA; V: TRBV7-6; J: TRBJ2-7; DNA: TGTGCCAGCAGCTTAGCAACTGACAGGGCCTACGAGCAGTACTTC; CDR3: CASSLATDRAYEQYF
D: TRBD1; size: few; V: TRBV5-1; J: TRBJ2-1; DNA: TGCGCCAGCAGCAGCCCGGACAGGGGCTCGGGAAATGAGCAGTTCTTC; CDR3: CASSSPDRGSGNEQFF
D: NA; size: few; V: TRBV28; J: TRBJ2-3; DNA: TGTGCCAGCAGTTTTTTAGGGCCCGGGGGCGATCGCACAGATACGCAGTATTTT; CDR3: CASSFLGPGGDRTDTQYF
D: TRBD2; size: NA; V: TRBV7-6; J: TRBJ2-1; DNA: TGTGCCAGCAGCTTCCTAGCGGGGGGGCCTGAGCAGTTCTTC; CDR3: CASSFLAGGPEQFF
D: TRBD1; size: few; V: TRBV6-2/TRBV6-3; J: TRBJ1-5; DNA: TGTGCCAGCAAACAGGGGCAGGCGTGGGTGCCCCAGCATTTT; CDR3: CASKQGQAWVPQHF
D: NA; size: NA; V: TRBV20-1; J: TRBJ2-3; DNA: TGCAGGACCAGTGGCGGTTGGGGGCGACGGGCAGATACGCAGTATTTT; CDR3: CRTSGGWGRRADTQYF
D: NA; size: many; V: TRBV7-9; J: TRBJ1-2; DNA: TGTGCCAGCAGTTTGGGTAGGGGCAACTATGGCTACACCTTC; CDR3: CASSLGRGNYGYTF
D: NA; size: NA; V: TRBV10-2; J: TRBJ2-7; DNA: TGCGCCAGCCGGCCCGAGTCTACTACCTACGAGCAGTACTTC; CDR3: CASRPESTTYEQYF
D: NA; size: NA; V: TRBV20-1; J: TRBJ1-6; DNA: TGCAGTGCTAGAACAGACAGCTCCTATAATTCACCCCTCCACTTT; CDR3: CSARTDSSYNSPLHF
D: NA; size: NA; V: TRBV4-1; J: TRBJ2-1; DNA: TGCGCCAGCAGCCTCGCAACTAGCAGCTACAATGAGCAGTTCTTC; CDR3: CASSLATSSYNEQFF
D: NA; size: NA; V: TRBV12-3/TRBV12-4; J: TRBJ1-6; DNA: TGTGCCAGCAGTCCGGCCTTTTCAGGGGATAATTCACCCCTCCACTTT; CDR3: CASSPAFSGDNSPLHF
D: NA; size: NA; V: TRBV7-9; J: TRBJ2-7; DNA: TGTGCCAGCAGCTTTTCTGTTTCTTCTACCTACGAGCAGTACTTC; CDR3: CASSFSVSSTYEQYF
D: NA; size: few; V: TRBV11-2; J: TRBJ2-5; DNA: TGTGCCAGCAGCTCCCCTATACGGACACATTTACAAGAGACCCAGTACTTC; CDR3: CASSSPIRTHLQETQYF
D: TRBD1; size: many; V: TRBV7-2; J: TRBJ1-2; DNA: TGTGCCAGCAGCCTAACCAGTCCCGGGACAGGGGGCGCGATCTATGGCTACACCTTC; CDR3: CASSLTSPGTGGAIYGYTF
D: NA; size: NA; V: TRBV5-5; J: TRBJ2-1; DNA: TGTGCCAGCAGCTTGGATGAAGAGCAGTTCTTC; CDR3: CASSLDEEQFF
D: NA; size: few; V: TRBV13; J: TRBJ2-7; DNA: TGTGCCAGCAGCTCTCAGGGGGGAGACGAGCAGTACTTC; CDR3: CASSSQGGDEQYF
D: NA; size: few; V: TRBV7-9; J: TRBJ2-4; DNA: TGTGCCAGCAGCTTAGTGGAGGGACCGCTAGCCAAAAACATTCAGTACTTC; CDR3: CASSLVEGPLAKNIQYF
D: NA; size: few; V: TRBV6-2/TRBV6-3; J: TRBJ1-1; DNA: TGTGCCAGCACCCTAGCAGACGGCGAAGCTTTCTTT; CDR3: CASTLADGEAFF
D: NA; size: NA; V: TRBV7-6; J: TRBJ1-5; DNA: TGTGCCAGCAGCTTAGAACCAGCTAGCAATCAGCCCCAGCATTTT; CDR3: CASSLEPASNQPQHF
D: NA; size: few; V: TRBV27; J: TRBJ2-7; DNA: TGTGCCAGCAACCTAGGGGGAGCCAACTACGAGCAGTACTTC; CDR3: CASNLGGANYEQYF
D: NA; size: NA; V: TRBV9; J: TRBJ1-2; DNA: TGTGCCAGCAGCGGTCGGGAGACTGAGGGCTATGGCTACACCTTC; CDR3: CASSGRETEGYGYTF
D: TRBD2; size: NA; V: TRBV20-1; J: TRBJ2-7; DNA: TGCAGTGCTAGGGCCCCGGGGGTAGCGGGGGTCTCCTACGAGCAGTACTTC; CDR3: CSARAPGVAGVSYEQYF
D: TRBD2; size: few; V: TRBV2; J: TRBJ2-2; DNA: TGTGCCAGCAGGCTTACTAGCGGTATATCGAACACCGGGGAGCTGTTTTTT; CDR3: CASRLTSGISNTGELFF
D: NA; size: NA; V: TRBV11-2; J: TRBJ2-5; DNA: TGTGCCAGCAGCTCCGGGGGGCATAGTAAAGAGACCCAGTACTTC; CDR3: CASSSGGHSKETQYF
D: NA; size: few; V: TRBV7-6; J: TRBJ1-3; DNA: TGTGCCAGCAGCAACCAACATTGGGGGAACACCATATATTTT; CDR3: CASSNQHWGNTIYF
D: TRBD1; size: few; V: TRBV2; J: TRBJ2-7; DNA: TGTGCCAGCATTCGTCCAGGGGGAGCCGAGCAGTACTTC; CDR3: CASIRPGGAEQYF
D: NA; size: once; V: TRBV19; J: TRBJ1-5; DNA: TGTGCCAGTAGTGTATTCGGACTTCAAACTCGTAGTCAGCCCCAGCATTTT; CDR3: CASSVFGLQTRSQPQHF